This T cell receptor (beta chain) was identified during a study of T-cell memory formation after mild COVID-19. Study-wide background: TCR clusters mostly belonged to single donors.

In TCRdb, the 5' RACE reads were re-called with MiXCR into one record per CDR3 protein. The data show more than 350,000 distinct CDR3 sequences, with about 16% seen just once and roughly a fifth held by the top ten. On this clonotype itself: Its antigen is as yet unknown.

The ends were cut back, 5 bases at V and 7 bases at J, with 6 bases in the middle. The CDR3 length is 11 residues. CDR1 and CDR2 from the germline V gene are GTSNPN and SVGIG (reference sequence). Whole-study results and caveats: Some SARS-CoV-2-responding clones were already detected in memory before infection.

The sample comprised PBMCs or a T cell subset sorted from them (not recorded which). This receptor was obtained from a man younger than 30 who had mild COVID-19 (a few samples of this study predate the infection). Cell type and time point are not known. The chain employs TRBV30 and TRBJ2-6; D not certain. DNA of the CDR3: TGTGCCTGGGAAATTGCCAACGTCCTGACTTTC. It is translated as CAWEIANVLTF. The whole variable domain, remainder taken from reference TRBV30 and TRBJ2-6, is SQTIHQWPATLVQPVGSPLSLECTVEGTSNPNLYWYRQAAGRGLQLLFYSVGIGQISSEVPQNLSASRPQDRQFILSSKKLLLSDSGFYLCAWEIANVLTFGAGSRLTVL.